The T cell receptor beta chain under discussion was sequenced for a study of T cell repertoires in cytomegalovirus infection. Overall study results and limits: CMV-specific HLA-C-restricted TCR beta clonotypes dominated the ex vivo response.

Germline CDR1 and CDR2: MNHEY and SVGAGI. Trimming left V 6 bases short and J 5 bases short, with 19 bases between. This CDR3 spans 15 amino acids. TCRdb redid the calling of the reads with MiXCR, one entry per CDR3 protein. Of 450,000 to 600,000 distinct CDR3 sequences detected, 30% to 40% appear once; the ten largest clones hold about a sixth. This clonotype occurred a few times. Its matching antigen is unknown. This sequence was found in a human donor in good health (CMV status not recorded). Some clones in this sample may be carry-over from other donors' samples. This chain connects TRBV6-5 to TRBJ1-1; weak D call: TRBD1 (5 bases). This sample comprised cultured PBMCs, obtained from culture after CMV antigen stimulation. CDR3 region: CASSTGGKGRTEAFF. CDR3 nucleotides: TGTGCCAGCAGCACCGGGGGGAAGGGGAGGACTGAAGCTTTCTTT.